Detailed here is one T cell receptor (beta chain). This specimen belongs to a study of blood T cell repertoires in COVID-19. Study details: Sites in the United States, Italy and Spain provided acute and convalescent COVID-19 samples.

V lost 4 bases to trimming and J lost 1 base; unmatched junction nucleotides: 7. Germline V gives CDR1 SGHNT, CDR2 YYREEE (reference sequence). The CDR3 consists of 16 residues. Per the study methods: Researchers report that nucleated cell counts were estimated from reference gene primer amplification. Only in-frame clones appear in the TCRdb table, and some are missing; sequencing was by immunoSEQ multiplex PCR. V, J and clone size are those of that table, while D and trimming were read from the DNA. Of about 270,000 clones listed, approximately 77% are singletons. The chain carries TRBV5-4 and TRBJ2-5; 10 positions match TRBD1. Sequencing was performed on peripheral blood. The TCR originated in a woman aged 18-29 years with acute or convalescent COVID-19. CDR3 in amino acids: CASSRVGQGGQETQYF. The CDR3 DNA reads TGTGCCAGCAGCAGGGTCGGACAGGGGGGCCAAGAGACCCAGTACTTC.